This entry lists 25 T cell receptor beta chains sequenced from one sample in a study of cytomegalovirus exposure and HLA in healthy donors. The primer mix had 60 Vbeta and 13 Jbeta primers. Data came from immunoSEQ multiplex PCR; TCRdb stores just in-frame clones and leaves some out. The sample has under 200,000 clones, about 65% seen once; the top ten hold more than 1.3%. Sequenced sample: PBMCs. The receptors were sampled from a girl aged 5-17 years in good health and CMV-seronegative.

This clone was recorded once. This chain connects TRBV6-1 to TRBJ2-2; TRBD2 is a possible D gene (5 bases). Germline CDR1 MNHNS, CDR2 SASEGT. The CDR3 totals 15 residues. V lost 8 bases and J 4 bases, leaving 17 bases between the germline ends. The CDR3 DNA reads TGTGCCAGCGTTAGGTCTCCGGGGAGCACCGGGGAGCTGTTTTTT. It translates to CASVRSPGSTGELFF.

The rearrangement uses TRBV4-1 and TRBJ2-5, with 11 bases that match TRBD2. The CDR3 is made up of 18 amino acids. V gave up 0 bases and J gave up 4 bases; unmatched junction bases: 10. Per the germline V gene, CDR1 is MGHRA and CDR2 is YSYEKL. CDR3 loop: CASSQEGYGSGGGETQYF. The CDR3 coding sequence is TGCGCCAGCAGCCAAGAAGGGTATGGTAGCGGGGGGGGAGAGACCCAGTACTTC.

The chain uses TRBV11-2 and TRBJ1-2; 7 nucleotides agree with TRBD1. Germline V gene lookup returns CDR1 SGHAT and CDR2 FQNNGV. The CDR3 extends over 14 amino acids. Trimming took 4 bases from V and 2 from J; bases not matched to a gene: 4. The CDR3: CASSWDSENYGYTF. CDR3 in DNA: TGTGCCAGCAGCTGGGACAGCGAGAACTATGGCTACACCTTC.

The CDR3 bases are TGCAGCGTTGGGCCCTCCGGGGGCTCCTACAATGAGCAGTTCTTC. This encodes CSVGPSGGSYNEQFF. The J gene is TRBJ2-1, the V gene TRBV29-1; a possible D gene is TRBD2 (6 bases). Germline values: CDR1 SQVTM, CDR2 ANQGSEA. V was trimmed by 4 bases and J by 0 bases, leaving 13 bases between them. The CDR3 covers 15 residues.

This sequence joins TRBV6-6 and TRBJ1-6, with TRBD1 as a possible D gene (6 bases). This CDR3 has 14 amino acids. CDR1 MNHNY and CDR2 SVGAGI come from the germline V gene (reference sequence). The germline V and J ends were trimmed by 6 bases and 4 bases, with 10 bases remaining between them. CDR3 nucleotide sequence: TGTGCCAGCAGCGTGGACAGTTATAATTCACCCCTCCACTTT. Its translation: CASSVDSYNSPLHF.

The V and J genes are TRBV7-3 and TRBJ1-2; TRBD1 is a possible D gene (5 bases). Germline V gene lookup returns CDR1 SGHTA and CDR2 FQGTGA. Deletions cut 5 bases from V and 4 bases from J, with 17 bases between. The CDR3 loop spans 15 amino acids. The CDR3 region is CASSETHLRAYGYTF. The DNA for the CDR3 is TGTGCCAGCAGCGAGACTCACCTCAGGGCCTATGGCTACACCTTC.

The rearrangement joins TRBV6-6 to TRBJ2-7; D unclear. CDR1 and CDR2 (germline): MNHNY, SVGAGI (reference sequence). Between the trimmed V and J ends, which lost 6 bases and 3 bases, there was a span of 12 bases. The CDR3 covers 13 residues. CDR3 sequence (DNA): TGTGCCAGCAGCACCACTACTGGCTACGAGCAGTACTTC. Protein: CASSTTTGYEQYF.

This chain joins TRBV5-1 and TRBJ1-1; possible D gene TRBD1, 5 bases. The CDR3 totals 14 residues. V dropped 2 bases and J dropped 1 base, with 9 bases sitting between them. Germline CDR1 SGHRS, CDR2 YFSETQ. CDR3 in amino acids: CASSLYDRNTEAFF. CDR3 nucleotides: TGCGCCAGCAGCTTATATGACAGGAACACTGAAGCTTTCTTT.

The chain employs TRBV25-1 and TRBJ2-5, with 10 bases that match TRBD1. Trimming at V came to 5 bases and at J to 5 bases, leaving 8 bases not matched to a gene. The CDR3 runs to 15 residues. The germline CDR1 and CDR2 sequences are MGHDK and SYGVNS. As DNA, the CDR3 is TGTGCCAGCAGTAAGGGACAGGGGCTGGAGGAGACCCAGTACTTC. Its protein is CASSKGQGLEETQYF.

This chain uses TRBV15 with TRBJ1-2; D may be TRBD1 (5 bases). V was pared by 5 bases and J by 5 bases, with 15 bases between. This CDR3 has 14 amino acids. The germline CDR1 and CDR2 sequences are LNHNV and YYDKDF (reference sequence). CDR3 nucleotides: TGTGCCACCAGCGGGGCAGGATTGACTTATGGCTACACCTTC. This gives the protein CATSGAGLTYGYTF.

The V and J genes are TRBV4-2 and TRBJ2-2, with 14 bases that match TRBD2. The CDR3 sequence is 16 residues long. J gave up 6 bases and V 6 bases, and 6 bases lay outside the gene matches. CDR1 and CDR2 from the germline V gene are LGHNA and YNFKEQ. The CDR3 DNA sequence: TGTGCCAGCAGTAAGCCGGGACTAGCGGGGGCCGGGGAGCTGTTTTTT. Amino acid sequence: CASSKPGLAGAGELFF.

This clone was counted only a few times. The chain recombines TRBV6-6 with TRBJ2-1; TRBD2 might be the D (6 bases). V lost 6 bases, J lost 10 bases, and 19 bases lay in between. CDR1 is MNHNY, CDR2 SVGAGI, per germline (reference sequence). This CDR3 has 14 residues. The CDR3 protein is CASSPPRDLAEQFF. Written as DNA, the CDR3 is TGTGCCAGCAGCCCCCCGAGGGATCTAGCGGAGCAGTTCTTC.

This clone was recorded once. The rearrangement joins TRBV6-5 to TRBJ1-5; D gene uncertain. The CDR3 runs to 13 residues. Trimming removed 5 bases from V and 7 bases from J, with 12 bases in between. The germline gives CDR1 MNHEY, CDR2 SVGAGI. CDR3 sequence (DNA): TGTGCCAGCAGTGAAGAGGAAAGGCAGCCCCAGCATTTT. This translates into CASSEEERQPQHF.

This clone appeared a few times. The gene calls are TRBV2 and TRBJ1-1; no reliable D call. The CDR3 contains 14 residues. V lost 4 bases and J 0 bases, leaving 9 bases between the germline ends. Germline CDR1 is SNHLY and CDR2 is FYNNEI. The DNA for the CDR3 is TGTGCCAGCAGTGGAACAGCACTGAACACTGAAGCTTTCTTT. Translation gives CASSGTALNTEAFF.

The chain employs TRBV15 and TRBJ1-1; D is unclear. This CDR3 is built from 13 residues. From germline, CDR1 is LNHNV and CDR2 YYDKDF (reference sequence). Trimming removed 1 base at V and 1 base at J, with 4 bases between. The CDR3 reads CATSRGGNTEAFF. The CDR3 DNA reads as TGTGCCACCAGCAGAGGAGGGAACACTGAAGCTTTCTTT.

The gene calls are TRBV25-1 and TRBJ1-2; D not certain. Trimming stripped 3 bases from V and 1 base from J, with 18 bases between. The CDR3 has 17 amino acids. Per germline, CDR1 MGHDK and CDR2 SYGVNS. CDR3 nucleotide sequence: TGTGCCAGCAGTGAGAGGACTTTTCCCCCCCTTAACTATGGCTACACCTTC. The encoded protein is CASSERTFPPLNYGYTF.

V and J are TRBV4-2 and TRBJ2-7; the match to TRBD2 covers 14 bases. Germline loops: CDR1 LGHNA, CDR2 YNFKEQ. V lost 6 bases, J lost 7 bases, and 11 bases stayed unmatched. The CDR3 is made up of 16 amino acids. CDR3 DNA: TGTGCCAGCAGACTAGGGACTAGCGGGGGCCCGGGGGAGCAGTACTTC. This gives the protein CASRLGTSGGPGEQYF.

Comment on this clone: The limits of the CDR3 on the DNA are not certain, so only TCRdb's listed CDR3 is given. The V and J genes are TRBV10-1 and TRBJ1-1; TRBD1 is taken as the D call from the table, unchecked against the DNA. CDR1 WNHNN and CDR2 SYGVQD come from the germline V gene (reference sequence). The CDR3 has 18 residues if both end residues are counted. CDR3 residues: CATVTPPGQYQCRPEAFF.

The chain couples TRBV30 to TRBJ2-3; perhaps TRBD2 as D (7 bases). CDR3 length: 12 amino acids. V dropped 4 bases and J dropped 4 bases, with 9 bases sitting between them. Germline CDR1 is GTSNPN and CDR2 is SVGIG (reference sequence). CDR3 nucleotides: TGTGCCTGGACGGGGGGCCCAGATACGCAGTATTTT. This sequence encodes CAWTGGPDTQYF.

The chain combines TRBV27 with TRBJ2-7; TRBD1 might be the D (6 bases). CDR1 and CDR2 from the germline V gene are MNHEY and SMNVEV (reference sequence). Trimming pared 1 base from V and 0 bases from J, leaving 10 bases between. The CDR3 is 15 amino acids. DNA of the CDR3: TGTGCCAGCAGTTTATATGGGACAAGCTCCTACGAGCAGTACTTC. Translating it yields CASSLYGTSSYEQYF.

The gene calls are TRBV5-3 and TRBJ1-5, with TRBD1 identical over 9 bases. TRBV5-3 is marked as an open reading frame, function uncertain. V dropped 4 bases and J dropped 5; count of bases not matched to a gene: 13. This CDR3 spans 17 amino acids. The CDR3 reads CARSPGSRDREDQPQHF. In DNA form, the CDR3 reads TGTGCCAGAAGCCCCGGGAGCCGGGACAGGGAAGATCAGCCCCAGCATTTT.

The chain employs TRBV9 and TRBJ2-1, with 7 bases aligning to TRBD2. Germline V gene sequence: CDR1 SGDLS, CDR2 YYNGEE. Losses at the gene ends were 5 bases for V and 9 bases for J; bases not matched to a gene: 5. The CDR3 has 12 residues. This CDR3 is CASRGEGREQFF. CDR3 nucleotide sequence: TGTGCCAGCAGGGGGGAGGGGCGTGAGCAGTTCTTC.

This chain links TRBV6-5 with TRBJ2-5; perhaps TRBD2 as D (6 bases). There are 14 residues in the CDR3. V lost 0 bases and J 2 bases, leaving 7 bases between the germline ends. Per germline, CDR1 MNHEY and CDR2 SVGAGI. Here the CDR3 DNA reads TGTGCCAGCAGTTACTCTCGGGGGCAAGAGACCCAGTACTTC. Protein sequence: CASSYSRGQETQYF.

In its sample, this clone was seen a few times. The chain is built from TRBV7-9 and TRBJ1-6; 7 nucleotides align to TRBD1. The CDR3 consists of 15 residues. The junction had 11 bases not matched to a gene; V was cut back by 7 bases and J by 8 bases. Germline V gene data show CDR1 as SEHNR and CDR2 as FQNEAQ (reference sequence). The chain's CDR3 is CASTDRDSDDSPLHF. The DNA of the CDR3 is TGTGCCAGCACTGACCGGGACAGCGACGATTCACCCCTCCACTTT.

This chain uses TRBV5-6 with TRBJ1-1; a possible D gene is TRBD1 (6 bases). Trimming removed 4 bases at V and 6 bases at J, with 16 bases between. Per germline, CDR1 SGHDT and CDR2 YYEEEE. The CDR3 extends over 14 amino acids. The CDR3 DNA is TGTGCCAGCAGCCCGGTGGGGGCGAGGCCTGAAGCTTTCTTT. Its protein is CASSPVGARPEAFF.